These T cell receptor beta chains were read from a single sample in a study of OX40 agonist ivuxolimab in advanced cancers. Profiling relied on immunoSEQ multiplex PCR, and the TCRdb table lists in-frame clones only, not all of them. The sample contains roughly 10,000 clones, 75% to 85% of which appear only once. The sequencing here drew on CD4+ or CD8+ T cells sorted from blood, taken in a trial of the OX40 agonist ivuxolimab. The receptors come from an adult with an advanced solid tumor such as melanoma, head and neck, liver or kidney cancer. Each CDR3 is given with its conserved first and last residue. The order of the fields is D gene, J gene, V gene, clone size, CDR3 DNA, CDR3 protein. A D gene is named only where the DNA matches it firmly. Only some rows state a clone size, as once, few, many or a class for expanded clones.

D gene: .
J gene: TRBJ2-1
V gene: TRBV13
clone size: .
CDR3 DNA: TGTGCCAGCACCCTGGTGGGGGTAATGACCTACAATGAGCAGTTCTTC
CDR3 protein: CASTLVGVMTYNEQFF

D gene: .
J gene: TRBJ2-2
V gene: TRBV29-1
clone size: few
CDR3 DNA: TGCAGCGCCAAAAACGGGGAGCTGTTTTTT
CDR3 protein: CSAKNGELFF

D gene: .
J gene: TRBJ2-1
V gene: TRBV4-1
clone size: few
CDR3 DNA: TGCGCCAGCAGCCAAGAATTGGTAGTTTACAATGAGCAGTTCTTC
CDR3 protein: CASSQELVVYNEQFF

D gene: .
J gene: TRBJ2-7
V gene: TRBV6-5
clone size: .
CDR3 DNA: TGTGCCAGCAGTTACAGGGGTTTGGGCTACGAGCAGTACTTC
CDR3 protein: CASSYRGLGYEQYF

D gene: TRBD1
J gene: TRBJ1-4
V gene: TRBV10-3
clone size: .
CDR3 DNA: TGTGCCACCAGGTCAGGCCAGGGGGCGACAACTAATGAAAAACTGTTTTTT
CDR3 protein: CATRSGQGATTNEKLFF

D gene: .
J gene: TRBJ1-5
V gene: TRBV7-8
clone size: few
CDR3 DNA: TGTGCCAGCAGCTTGAACGATCAGCCCCAGCATTTT
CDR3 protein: CASSLNDQPQHF

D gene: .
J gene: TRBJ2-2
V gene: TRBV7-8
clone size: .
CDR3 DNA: TGTGCCAGCAGCTTTTACAGGATACCTAACACCGGGGAGCTGTTTTTT
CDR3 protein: CASSFYRIPNTGELFF

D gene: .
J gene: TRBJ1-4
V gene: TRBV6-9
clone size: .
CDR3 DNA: TGTGCCAGCAGTTATGATTGGACAGACAATGAAAAACTGTTTTTT
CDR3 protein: CASSYDWTDNEKLFF

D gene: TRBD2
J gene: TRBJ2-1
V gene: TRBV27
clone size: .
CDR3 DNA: TGTGCCAGCAAACGAGCGGGGGGCCACAATGAGCAGTTCTTC
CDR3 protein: CASKRAGGHNEQFF

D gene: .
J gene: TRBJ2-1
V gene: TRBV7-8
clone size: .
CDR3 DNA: TGTGCCAGCAGCTCTCATGTCAATGAGCAGTTCTTC
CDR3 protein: CASSSHVNEQFF

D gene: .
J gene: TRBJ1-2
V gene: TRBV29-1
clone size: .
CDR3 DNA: TGCAGCGTTGAGGGCGGCAGGGCTAACTATGGCTACACCTTC
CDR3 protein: CSVEGGRANYGYTF

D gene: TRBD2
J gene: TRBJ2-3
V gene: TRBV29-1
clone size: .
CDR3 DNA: TGCAGCGTACGAGCGGGAGGGAGCACAGATACGCAGTATTTT
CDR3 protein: CSVRAGGSTDTQYF

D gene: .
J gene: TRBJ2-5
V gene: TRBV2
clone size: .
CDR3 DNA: TGTGCCAGCAGTGAAGAGACGGCCTCGACCCAGTACTTC
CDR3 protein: CASSEETASTQYF

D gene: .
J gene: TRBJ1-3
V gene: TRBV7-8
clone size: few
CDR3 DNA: TGTGCCAGCAGCCTAGGAAGGTCCGGGCGCAATCGTGGAAACACCATATATTTT
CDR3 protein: CASSLGRSGRNRGNTIYF

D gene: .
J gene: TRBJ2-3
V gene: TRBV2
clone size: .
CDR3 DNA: TGTGCCACCCTGTCAGATACGCAGTATTTT
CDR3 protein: CATLSDTQYF

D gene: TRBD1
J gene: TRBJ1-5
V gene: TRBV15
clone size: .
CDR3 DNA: TGTGCCACCAGCAGCGAGACAGGGGTCCAGCCCCAGCATTTT
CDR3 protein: CATSSETGVQPQHF

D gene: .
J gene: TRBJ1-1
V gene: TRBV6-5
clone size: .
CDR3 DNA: TGTGCCACCGTGGTTAGGGGCACTGAAGCTTTCTTT
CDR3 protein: CATVVRGTEAFF

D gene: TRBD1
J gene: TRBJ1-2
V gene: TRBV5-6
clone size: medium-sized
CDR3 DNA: TGTGCCAGCAGCATAGCCGGGACAGCTCAGCATTGGGGCTACACCTTC
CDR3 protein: CASSIAGTAQHWGYTF

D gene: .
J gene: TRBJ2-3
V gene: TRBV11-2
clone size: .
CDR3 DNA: TGTGCCAGCAGTCTGAGACTTCGGGGAGATACGCAGTATTTT
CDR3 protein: CASSLRLRGDTQYF

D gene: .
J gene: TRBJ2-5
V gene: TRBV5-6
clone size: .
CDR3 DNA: TGTGCCAGCAGCCTGGTGGAAGAGACCCAGTACTTC
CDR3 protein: CASSLVEETQYF

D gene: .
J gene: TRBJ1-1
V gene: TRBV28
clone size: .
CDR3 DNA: TGTGCCAGCACCCGGGGACAAGCTTTCTTT
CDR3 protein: CASTRGQAFF

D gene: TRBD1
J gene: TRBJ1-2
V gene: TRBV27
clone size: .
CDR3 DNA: TGTGCCAGCAAGGGACAGGGCCAGGCTAACTATGGCTACACCTTC
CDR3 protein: CASKGQGQANYGYTF

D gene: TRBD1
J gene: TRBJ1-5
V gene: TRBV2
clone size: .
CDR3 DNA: TGTGCCAGCAGTGAGTGGACAGGGTCAAATCAGCCCCAGCATTTT
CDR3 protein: CASSEWTGSNQPQHF

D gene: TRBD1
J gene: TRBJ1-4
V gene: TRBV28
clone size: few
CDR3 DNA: TGTGCCAGCAGTTCACAGGGGGGGCCAAATGAAAAACTGTTTTTT
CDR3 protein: CASSSQGGPNEKLFF

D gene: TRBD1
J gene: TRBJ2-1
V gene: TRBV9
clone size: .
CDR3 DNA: TGTGCCAGCAGCAGGGGGCTAAACAATGAGCAGTTCTTC
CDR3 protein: CASSRGLNNEQFF

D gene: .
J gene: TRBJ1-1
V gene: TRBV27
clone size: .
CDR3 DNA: TGTGCCAGCACCGAGGGCTTGGGGTACACTGAAGCTTTCTTT
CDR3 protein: CASTEGLGYTEAFF

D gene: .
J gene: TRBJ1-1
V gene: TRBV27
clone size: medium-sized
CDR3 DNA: TGTGCCAGCAGTCCCTCGGAGGGGGGGCGCAGGCTATTGAACACTGAAGCTTTCTTT
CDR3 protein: CASSPSEGGRRLLNTEAFF

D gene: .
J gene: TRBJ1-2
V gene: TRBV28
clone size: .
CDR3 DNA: TGTGCCAGCAGTGTAGACCAAGAAGATGGCTACACCTTC
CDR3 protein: CASSVDQEDGYTF

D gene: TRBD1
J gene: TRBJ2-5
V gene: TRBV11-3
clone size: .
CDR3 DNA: TGTGCCAGCAGCGCTAGGACAGGCCAAGAGACCCAGTACTTC
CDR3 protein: CASSARTGQETQYF

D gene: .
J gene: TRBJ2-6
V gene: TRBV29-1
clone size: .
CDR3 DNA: TGCAGCGTTCGTTTCTCTGGGGCTAACGTCCTGACTTTC
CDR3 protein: CSVRFSGANVLTF

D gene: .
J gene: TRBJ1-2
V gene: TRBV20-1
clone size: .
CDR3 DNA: TGCCTCCCCAACAGGGCCGAGGGCTACACCTTC
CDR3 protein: CLPNRAEGYTF

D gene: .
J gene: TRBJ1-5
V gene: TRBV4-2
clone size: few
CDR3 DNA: TGTGCCAGCAGCCAAGACCAGGGTAAGGGTCAGCCCCAGCATTTT
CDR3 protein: CASSQDQGKGQPQHF

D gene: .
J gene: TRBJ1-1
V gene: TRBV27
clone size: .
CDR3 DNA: TGTGCCAGCAGTTTTCTGGGGAACGATGAAGCTTTCTTT
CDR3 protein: CASSFLGNDEAFF

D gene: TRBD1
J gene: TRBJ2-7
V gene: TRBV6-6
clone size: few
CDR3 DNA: TGTGCCAGCAGCAACGGACAGGGGGTCTCCTACGAGCAGTACTTC
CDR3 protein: CASSNGQGVSYEQYF

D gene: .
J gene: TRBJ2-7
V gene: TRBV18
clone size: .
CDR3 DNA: TGTGCCAGCTCACCACCTTCTGTGACAGGTGATGGCTACGAGCAGTACTTC
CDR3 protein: CASSPPSVTGDGYEQYF

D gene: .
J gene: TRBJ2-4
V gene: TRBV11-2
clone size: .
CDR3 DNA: TGTGCCAGCAGCTTAGTCGGGGCGCAGTACTTC
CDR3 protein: CASSLVGAQYF

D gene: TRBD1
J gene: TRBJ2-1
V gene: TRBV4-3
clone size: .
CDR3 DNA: TGCGCCAGCAGCCAAGGGACAGGAGCCTACAATGAGCAGTTCTTC
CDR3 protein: CASSQGTGAYNEQFF

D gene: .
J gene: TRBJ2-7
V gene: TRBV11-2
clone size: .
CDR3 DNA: TGTGCCAGCAGACCGTATAGCGGCAGCCTCTACGAGCAGTACTTC
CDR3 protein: CASRPYSGSLYEQYF

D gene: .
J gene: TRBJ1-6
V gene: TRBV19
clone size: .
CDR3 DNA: TGTGCCAGTAGTATCGGGGGAGGCGGAGGATCACCCCTCCACTTT
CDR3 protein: CASSIGGGGGSPLHF

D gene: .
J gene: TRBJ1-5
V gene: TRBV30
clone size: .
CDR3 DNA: TGTGCCTGGAGTAAATGGTTGGGTCAGCCCCAGCATTTT
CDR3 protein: CAWSKWLGQPQHF

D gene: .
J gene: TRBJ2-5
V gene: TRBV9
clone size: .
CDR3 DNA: TGTGCCAGCAGCGCCAACCTCCAAGAGACCCAGTACTTC
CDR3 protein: CASSANLQETQYF